The clone carrying this TCR beta chain was picked up one time. The sample belongs to a study of control samples from healthy donors and cancer patients. Germline values: CDR1 SGHRS, CDR2 YFSETQ. V gave up 0 bases and J gave up 5 bases, with 11 bases separating them. The CDR3 loop spans 14 amino acids. Produced via immunoSEQ multiplex PCR; TCRdb's table is partial and in-frame only. This repertoire shows 84,000 or so clones, 70% to 85% found once; its top ten account for around a tenth. The sequence derives from a man aged 60 to 75 with head and neck cancer. Specimen: PBMCs. This chain joins TRBV5-1 and TRBJ2-5, with D unresolved. The CDR3 reads CASSLGVARETQYF. As DNA, the CDR3 is TGCGCCAGCAGCTTGGGGGTAGCTAGGGAGACCCAGTACTTC.